This is a list of T cell receptor beta chains from one sample in a study of blood T cell repertoires in COVID-19. Produced via immunoSEQ multiplex PCR; TCRdb's table is partial and in-frame only. The data hold a few hundred thousand clones, with under 85% observed a single time. The sequenced sample was PBMCs or T cells enriched from blood (not recorded which). Source of these receptors: a woman aged 45-65 years who had recovered from COVID-19. Both conserved end residues are part of each CDR3. D genes are given only for firm matches. Not all rows give a size; the values are once, few, many and, for expanded clones, a class.

TRBV30	.	16	TRBD2	TRBJ2-3	CACLLTRLASTDTQYF	TGTGCCTGCCTGCTGACCCGACTAGCATCCACAGATACGCAGTATTTT
TRBV9	.	15	TRBD1	TRBJ2-2	CASSVTDRATGELFF	TGTGCCAGCAGCGTGACTGACAGGGCCACCGGGGAGCTGTTTTTT
TRBV18	.	14	.	TRBJ1-4	CASSPTVANEKLFF	TGTGCCAGCTCACCTACAGTGGCTAATGAAAAACTGTTTTTT
TRBV20-1	few	15	TRBD2	TRBJ2-3	CSASKREGLGDTQYF	TGCAGTGCGAGTAAGCGGGAGGGCCTCGGAGATACGCAGTATTTT
TRBV9	.	17	.	TRBJ2-6	CASSTRGGYRGANVLTF	TGTGCCAGCAGCACCCGAGGCGGGTACCGTGGGGCCAACGTCCTGACTTTC
TRBV25-1	.	14	TRBD1	TRBJ1-2	CASSGLQGGGGYTF	TGTGCCAGCAGTGGCCTACAGGGGGGAGGCGGCTACACCTTC
TRBV18	once	15	TRBD2	TRBJ2-7	CARETSGRHYYEQYF	TGTGCCAGGGAGACTAGCGGGAGACATTATTACGAGCAGTACTTC
TRBV4-1	.	15	TRBD1	TRBJ1-5	CASSQEDRGNQPQHF	TGCGCCAGCAGCCAAGAGGACAGGGGGAATCAGCCCCAGCATTTT
TRBV7-2	.	14	TRBD1	TRBJ1-5	CASSWGQVDQPQHF	TGTGCCAGCAGCTGGGGACAGGTGGATCAGCCCCAGCATTTT
TRBV19	.	14	.	TRBJ1-2	CASSIGHTNYGYTF	TGTGCCAGTAGTATAGGACACACTAACTATGGCTACACCTTC
TRBV19	.	14	.	TRBJ2-7	CASSMAGPAYEQYF	TGTGCCAGTAGTATGGCTGGTCCCGCCTACGAGCAGTACTTC
TRBV5-5	.	15	TRBD1	TRBJ2-1	CASSFEGQGYNEQFF	TGTGCCAGCAGCTTCGAAGGACAGGGCTACAATGAGCAGTTCTTC
TRBV19	.	19	TRBD1	TRBJ2-1	CASSIDHATGQGYYNEQFF	TGTGCCAGTAGTATAGATCATGCCACTGGACAGGGTTATTACAATGAGCAGTTCTTC
TRBV11-2	.	13	TRBD1	TRBJ1-1	CASSQSGGTEAFF	TGTGCCAGCAGCCAATCAGGGGGCACTGAAGCTTTCTTT
TRBV5-1	.	15	TRBD2	TRBJ2-1	CASSLVASGSDEQFF	TGCGCCAGCAGCTTGGTGGCTAGCGGGAGCGATGAGCAGTTCTTC
TRBV4-3	.	13	.	TRBJ1-4	CASSQGLSEKLFF	TGCGCCAGCAGCCAGGGACTGAGTGAAAAACTGTTTTTT
TRBV19	.	15	TRBD1	TRBJ1-2	CASTPGTGHNWGYTF	TGTGCCAGTACCCCTGGGACAGGCCATAATTGGGGCTACACCTTC
TRBV9	once	16	.	TRBJ1-2	CASSVAPGGRDYGYTF	TGTGCCAGCAGCGTCGCCCCCGGGGGGCGCGACTATGGCTACACCTTC
TRBV5-1	.	14	.	TRBJ2-7	CASSLGGGTHEQYF	TGCGCCAGCAGCTTGGGGGGCGGCACCCACGAGCAGTACTTC
TRBV7-2	few	14	.	TRBJ1-1	CASSPGGGVTEAFF	TGTGCCAGCAGCCCAGGAGGGGGGGTCACTGAAGCTTTCTTT
TRBV7-6	.	13	.	TRBJ1-2	CASSLSGKDGYTF	TGTGCCAGCAGCTTATCCGGGAAGGATGGCTACACCTTC
TRBV7-2	.	16	TRBD2	TRBJ2-7	CASSLGGTSGIYEQYF	TGTGCCAGCAGCTTAGGTGGGACTAGCGGGATCTACGAGCAGTACTTC
TRBV9	.	15	TRBD2	TRBJ2-1	CASSVGLAEYNEQFF	TGTGCCAGCAGCGTAGGACTAGCGGAGTACAATGAGCAGTTCTTC
TRBV27	.	15	TRBD1	TRBJ1-1	CASSRGDRGRTEAFF	TGTGCCAGCAGCCGAGGGGACAGGGGGAGGACTGAAGCTTTCTTT
TRBV3-1/TRBV3-2	.	16	.	TRBJ1-2	CASSQGGVGAHYGYTF	TGTGCCAGCAGCCAGGGGGGGGTTGGGGCCCACTATGGCTACACCTTC
TRBV5-6	.	16	TRBD1	TRBJ1-1	CASSAGLGTANTEAFF	TGTGCCAGCAGCGCCGGATTGGGGACAGCGAACACTGAAGCTTTCTTT
TRBV9	.	17	.	TRBJ2-7	CASSVGSGGKFSYEQYF	TGTGCCAGCAGCGTAGGGTCCGGAGGCAAATTCTCCTACGAGCAGTACTTC
TRBV6-5	.	12	.	TRBJ1-1	CASTGANTEAFF	TGTGCCAGCACAGGGGCGAACACTGAAGCTTTCTTT
TRBV5-4	.	16	.	TRBJ1-5	CASSFGETDPNQPQHF	TGTGCCAGCAGCTTTGGAGAAACCGACCCCAATCAGCCCCAGCATTTT
TRBV2	.	13	.	TRBJ1-2	CASSVGGPYGYTF	TGTGCCAGCAGTGTGGGGGGACCCTATGGCTACACCTTC
TRBV6-6	.	14	TRBD1	TRBJ1-1	CASRLTGDSAEAFF	TGTGCCAGCCGGCTTACAGGGGATTCCGCTGAAGCTTTCTTT
TRBV28	.	15	TRBD1	TRBJ1-1	CASSLFWTGGTEAFF	TGTGCCAGCAGTTTATTTTGGACAGGGGGTACTGAAGCTTTCTTT
TRBV4-3	.	15	TRBD1	TRBJ2-2	CASGHDRVGTGELFF	TGCGCCAGCGGACACGACAGGGTCGGCACCGGGGAGCTGTTTTTT
TRBV7-2	.	15	TRBD1	TRBJ1-5	CASSTDRGRYQPQHF	TGTGCCAGCAGCACGGACAGGGGGCGTTATCAGCCCCAGCATTTT
TRBV5-4	.	15	.	TRBJ2-3	CASSLLGGSTDTQYF	TGTGCCAGCAGCTTGCTTGGAGGAAGCACAGATACGCAGTATTTT
TRBV27	once	14	.	TRBJ1-1	CASSLESFNTEAFF	TGTGCCAGCAGTTTAGAAAGCTTCAACACTGAAGCTTTCTTT
TRBV14	.	13	.	TRBJ1-5	CASSHRGNQPQHF	TGTGCCAGCAGCCACAGAGGGAATCAGCCCCAGCATTTT
TRBV15	.	14	.	TRBJ2-3	CATSAEILTDTQYF	TGTGCCACCTCCGCGGAGATTCTCACAGATACGCAGTATTTT
TRBV4-1	once	15	TRBD1	TRBJ2-7	CASSQTSGTDYEQYF	TGCGCCAGCAGCCAGACATCGGGGACAGATTACGAGCAGTACTTC
TRBV29-1	.	15	.	TRBJ1-1	CSVEGRPKGSTEAFF	TGCAGCGTTGAGGGCCGGCCCAAGGGGTCCACTGAAGCTTTCTTT
TRBV19	.	14	.	TRBJ1-6	CASRNREGNSPLHF	TGTGCCAGTAGAAACAGGGAGGGTAATTCACCCCTCCACTTT
TRBV6-5	.	11	.	TRBJ1-6	CASKWESPLHF	TGTGCCAGCAAATGGGAGTCACCCCTCCACTTT
TRBV3-1/TRBV3-2	.	16	.	TRBJ1-6	CASSQTPGTKNSPLHF	TGTGCCAGCAGCCAGACACCTGGAACGAAGAATTCACCCCTCCACTTT
TRBV11-3	.	16	.	TRBJ1-2	CASSLDGTATNYGYTF	TGTGCCAGCAGCTTAGATGGAACAGCTACTAACTATGGCTACACCTTC
TRBV7-6	.	15	TRBD1	TRBJ2-7	CASSRDRGSVDEQYF	TGTGCCAGCAGCCGCGACAGGGGGTCAGTCGACGAGCAGTACTTC
TRBV28	.	15	TRBD2	TRBJ2-1	CASSEPGLAGGEQFF	TGTGCCAGCAGTGAGCCGGGACTAGCGGGGGGGGAGCAGTTCTTC
TRBV6-2/TRBV6-3	.	15	.	TRBJ1-6	CASSYRDSYNSPLHF	TGTGCCAGCAGTTACCGGGACTCCTATAATTCACCCCTCCACTTT
TRBV7-2	.	14	TRBD2	TRBJ2-2	CASSTRRGTGELFF	TGTGCCAGCAGCACCCGGCGGGGGACCGGGGAGCTGTTTTTT
TRBV14	.	14	.	TRBJ2-7	CASSQFGGNYEQYF	TGTGCCAGCAGCCAATTTGGCGGAAACTACGAGCAGTACTTC
TRBV10-3	.	15	TRBD2	TRBJ2-1	CAITGTSGSYNEQFF	TGTGCCATCACCGGGACTAGCGGGAGTTACAATGAGCAGTTCTTC
TRBV7-2	.	16	TRBD2	TRBJ2-3	CASSSQRGPPGDTQYF	TGTGCCAGCAGCTCCCAGCGGGGGCCTCCTGGGGATACGCAGTATTTT
TRBV7-2	.	17	.	TRBJ1-2	CASSLALDSLNSYGYTF	TGTGCCAGCAGCTTAGCGCTGGACAGCCTAAATTCCTATGGCTACACCTTC
TRBV18	once	15	TRBD1	TRBJ2-7	CASSPPTGLSYEQYF	TGTGCCAGCTCACCACCGACAGGGCTCTCCTACGAGCAGTACTTC
TRBV11-1	.	13	.	TRBJ1-1	CASSLGRDTEAFF	TGTGCCAGCAGCTTGGGCAGAGACACTGAAGCTTTCTTT
TRBV7-2	.	14	TRBD1	TRBJ1-2	CASSWRQGNYGYTF	TGTGCCAGCAGCTGGAGACAGGGGAACTATGGCTACACCTTC